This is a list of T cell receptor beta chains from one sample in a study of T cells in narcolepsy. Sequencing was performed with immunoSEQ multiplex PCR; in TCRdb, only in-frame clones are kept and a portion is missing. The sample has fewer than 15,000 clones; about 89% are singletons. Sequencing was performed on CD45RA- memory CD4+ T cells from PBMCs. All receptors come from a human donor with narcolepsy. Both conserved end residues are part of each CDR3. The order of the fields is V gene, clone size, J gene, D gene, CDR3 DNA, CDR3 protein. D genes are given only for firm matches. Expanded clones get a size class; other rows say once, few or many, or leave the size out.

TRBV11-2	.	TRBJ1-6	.	TGTGCCAGCAGCGTCTCGAGCTCCTATAATTCACCCCTCCACTTT	CASSVSSSYNSPLHF
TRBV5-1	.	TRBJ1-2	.	TGCGCCAGCAGCACTTTTTCGGGGAACTATGGCTACACCTTC	CASSTFSGNYGYTF
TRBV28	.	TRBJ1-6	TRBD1	TGTGCCAGCAGTTCTCCACAGGGGGCTGGTAATTCACCCCTCCACTTT	CASSSPQGAGNSPLHF
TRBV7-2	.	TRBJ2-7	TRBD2	TGTGCCAGCAGCTTAGTTGGTAGCGGGAGCCCAATCTCCTACGAGCAGTACTTC	CASSLVGSGSPISYEQYF
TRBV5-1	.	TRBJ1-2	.	TGCGCCAGCAGCACGCGAGGGAGTGGTGGCTACACCTTC	CASSTRGSGGYTF
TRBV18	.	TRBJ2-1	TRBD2	TGTGCCAGCTCAACACGGGCGGGAGGGAATGTCGATGAGCAGTTCTTC	CASSTRAGGNVDEQFF
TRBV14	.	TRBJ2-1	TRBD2	TGTGCCAGCAGCCACGGACTAGTACGGGGCGAGCAGTTCTTC	CASSHGLVRGEQFF
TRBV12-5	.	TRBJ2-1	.	TGTGCTAGTGGTTTGGTATTTGGGGGGCTAGCGGTCAGCTCCTACAATGAGCAGTTCTTC	CASGLVFGGLAVSSYNEQFF
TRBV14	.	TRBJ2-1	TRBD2	TGTGCCAGCAGCCAAGATCGGGGACTAGCGGGAGTACGACAGTTCTTC	CASSQDRGLAGVRQFF
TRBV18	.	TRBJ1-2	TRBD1	TGTGCCAGCTCACCGCCCGGGACAGGCACCCGGGTGGATGGCTACACCTTC	CASSPPGTGTRVDGYTF
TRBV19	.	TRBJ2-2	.	TGTGCCAGTAGTATCCCAGGGGCCCACACCGGGGAGCTGTTTTTT	CASSIPGAHTGELFF
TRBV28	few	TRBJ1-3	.	TGTGCCAGCAGTCTGATCCTAGGAACGTACGGAAACACCATATATTTT	CASSLILGTYGNTIYF
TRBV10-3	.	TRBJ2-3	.	TGTGCCATCAGTTTCGGGGGAGCCGGAGAGTTCACAGATACGCAGTATTTT	CAISFGGAGEFTDTQYF
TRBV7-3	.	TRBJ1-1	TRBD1	TGTGCCAGCAGCTTCTCCGGGACAGCTAACACTGAAGCTTTCTTT	CASSFSGTANTEAFF
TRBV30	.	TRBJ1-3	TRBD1	TGTGCCTGGAGTGCCGGGACAGGGGGTCTGAGTGGAAACACCATATATTTT	CAWSAGTGGLSGNTIYF
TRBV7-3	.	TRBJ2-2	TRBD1	TGTGCCAGCAGCTGGGGACAGCCGAACACCGGGGAGCTGTTTTTT	CASSWGQPNTGELFF
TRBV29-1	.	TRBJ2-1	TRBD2	TGCAGCGGTCCAGCGCGGGGGACGAACTACAATGAACAGTTCTTC	CSGPARGTNYNEQFF
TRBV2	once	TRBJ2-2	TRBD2	TGTGCCAGCAGTAAGATCAGACTAGCGGCCGGGGAGCTGTTTTTT	CASSKIRLAAGELFF
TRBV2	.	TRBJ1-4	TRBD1	TGTGCCAGCACGACAGGGTGGCGAGAAAAACTGTTTTTT	CASTTGWREKLFF
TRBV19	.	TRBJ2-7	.	TGTGCCAGTAGTGAGGAGTACGAGCAGTACTTC	CASSEEYEQYF
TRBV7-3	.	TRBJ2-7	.	TGTGCCAGCAGCTTGGACTCCGGGCACTCCTACGAGCAGTACTTC	CASSLDSGHSYEQYF
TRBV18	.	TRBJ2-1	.	TGTGCCAGCTCACCTCAGGGTCAGAGAAATGAGCAGTTCTTC	CASSPQGQRNEQFF
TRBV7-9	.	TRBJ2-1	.	TGTGCCAGCAGCCCACGGCGGAGCCGCTTTCCCTACAATGAGCAGTTCTTC	CASSPRRSRFPYNEQFF
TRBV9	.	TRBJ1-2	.	TGTGCCAGTAGTGGGTGGAGGGATGGCTACACCTTC	CASSGWRDGYTF
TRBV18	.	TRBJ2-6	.	TGTGCCAGCTCACCACTCGTCTCTGGGGCCAACGTCCTGACTTTC	CASSPLVSGANVLTF
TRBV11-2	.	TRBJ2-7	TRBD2	TGTGCCAGCAGCCTAGGACTAGCGGGAGTCCACGAGCAGTACTTC	CASSLGLAGVHEQYF
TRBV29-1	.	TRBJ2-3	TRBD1	TGCAGCGTTGAAAAACAGGGGGCAGGAGATACGCAGTATTTT	CSVEKQGAGDTQYF
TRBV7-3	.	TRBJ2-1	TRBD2	TGTGCCAGCAGCTTTTATCCGACTAGCGGGGTCGATGAGCAGTTCTTC	CASSFYPTSGVDEQFF
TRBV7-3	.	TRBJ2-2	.	TGTGCCAGCAGCTTAACCAACTCGATCAACACCGGGGAGCTGTTTTTT	CASSLTNSINTGELFF
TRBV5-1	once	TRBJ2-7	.	TGCGCCAGCAGCTTGGTCTCGGACAACTACGAGCAGTACTTC	CASSLVSDNYEQYF
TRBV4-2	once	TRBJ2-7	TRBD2	TGTGCCAGCAGCCAAGATTTGCGAGCGGGGAGCTACGAGCAGTACTTC	CASSQDLRAGSYEQYF
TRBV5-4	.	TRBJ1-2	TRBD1	TGTGCCAGCAGCTTGGTGGGGGGACAGGGCAATGGCTACACCTTC	CASSLVGGQGNGYTF
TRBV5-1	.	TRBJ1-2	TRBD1	TGCGCCAGCAGCTTGGCTGAGACAGGGGGCTATGGCTACACCTTC	CASSLAETGGYGYTF
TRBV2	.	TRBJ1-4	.	TGTGCCAGCAGTGGCGGACAGCCAACTAATGAAAAACTGTTTTTT	CASSGGQPTNEKLFF
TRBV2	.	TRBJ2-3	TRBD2	TGTGCCAGCAGGGGGAGACTAGCGGGAATGGAAGATACGCAGTATTTT	CASRGRLAGMEDTQYF
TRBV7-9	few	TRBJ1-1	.	TGTGCCAGCGTCGGACTCCAGGTAAACACTGAAGCTTTCTTT	CASVGLQVNTEAFF
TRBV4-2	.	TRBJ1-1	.	TGTGCCAGCAGCCAAGATCGGCGGTCTGACGGTTTGAAGCTTTTCTTT	CASSQDRRSDGLKLFF
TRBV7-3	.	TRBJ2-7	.	TGTGCCAGCAGCTTAAATGCAGGGGTGAGGAACGAGCAGTACTTC	CASSLNAGVRNEQYF
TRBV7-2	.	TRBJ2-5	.	TGTGCCAGCAGCTTGTCTTGGCGGCAAGAGACCCAGTACTTC	CASSLSWRQETQYF
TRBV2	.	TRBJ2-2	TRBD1	TGTGCCGACAGGACAGGGATGAACACCGGGGAGCTGTTTTTT	CADRTGMNTGELFF
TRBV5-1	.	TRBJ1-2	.	TGCGCCAGCAGCTTGGAGGGGTACGAAGCTAACTATGGCTACACCTTC	CASSLEGYEANYGYTF
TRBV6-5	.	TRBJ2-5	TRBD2	TGTGCCAGCAGTTATCGGGCGGGAGTCTTGGAGACCCAGTACTTC	CASSYRAGVLETQYF
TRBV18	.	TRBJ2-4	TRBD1	TGTGCCAGCTCACCCGTTCCCGGGACAGGGGACTTTCAGTACTTC	CASSPVPGTGDFQYF
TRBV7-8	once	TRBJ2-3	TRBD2	TGTGCCAGCAGCTTAGTACTAGCGGGAACTAGCACAGATACGCAGTATTTT	CASSLVLAGTSTDTQYF